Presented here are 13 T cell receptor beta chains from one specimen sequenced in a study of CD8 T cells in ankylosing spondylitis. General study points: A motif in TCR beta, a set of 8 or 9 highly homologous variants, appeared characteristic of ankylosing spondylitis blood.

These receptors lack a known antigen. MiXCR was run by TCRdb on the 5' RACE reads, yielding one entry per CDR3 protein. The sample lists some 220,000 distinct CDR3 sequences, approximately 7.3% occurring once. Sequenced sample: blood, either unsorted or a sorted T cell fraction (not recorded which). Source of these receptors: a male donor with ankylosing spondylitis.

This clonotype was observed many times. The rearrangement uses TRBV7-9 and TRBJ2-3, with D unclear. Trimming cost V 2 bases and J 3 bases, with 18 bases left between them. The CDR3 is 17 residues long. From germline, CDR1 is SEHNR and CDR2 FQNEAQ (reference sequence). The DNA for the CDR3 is TGTGCCAGCAGCTTAAATATGGCAGGTCTTCGGACAGATACGCAGTATTTT. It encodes CASSLNMAGLRTDTQYF.

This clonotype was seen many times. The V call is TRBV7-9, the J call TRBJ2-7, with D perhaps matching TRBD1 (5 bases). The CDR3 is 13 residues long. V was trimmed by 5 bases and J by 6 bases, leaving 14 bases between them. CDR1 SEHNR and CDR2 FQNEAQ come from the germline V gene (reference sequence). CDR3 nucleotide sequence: TGTGCCAGCAGCCCGTTTACCAGGGTCGAGCAGTACTTC. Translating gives CASSPFTRVEQYF.

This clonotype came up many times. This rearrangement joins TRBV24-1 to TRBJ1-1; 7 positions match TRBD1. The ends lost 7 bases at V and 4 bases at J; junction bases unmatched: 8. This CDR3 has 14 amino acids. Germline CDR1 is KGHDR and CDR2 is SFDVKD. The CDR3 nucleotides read TGTGCCACCAGGCCCACAGGGGAGGGCACTGAAGCTTTCTTT. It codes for CATRPTGEGTEAFF.

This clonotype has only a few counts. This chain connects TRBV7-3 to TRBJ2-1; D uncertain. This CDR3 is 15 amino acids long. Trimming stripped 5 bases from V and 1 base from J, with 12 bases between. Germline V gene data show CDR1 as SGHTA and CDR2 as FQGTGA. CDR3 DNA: TGTGCCAGCAGCCCGCCATCCGTATCCTACAATGAGCAGTTCTTC. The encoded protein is CASSPPSVSYNEQFF.

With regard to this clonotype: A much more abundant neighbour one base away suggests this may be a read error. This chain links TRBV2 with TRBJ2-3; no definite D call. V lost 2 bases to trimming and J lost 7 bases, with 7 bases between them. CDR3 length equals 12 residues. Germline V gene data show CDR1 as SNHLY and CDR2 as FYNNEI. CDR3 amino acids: CASSESWHTQYF. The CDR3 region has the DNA TGTGCCAGCAGTGAATCTTGGCATACGCAGTATTTT.

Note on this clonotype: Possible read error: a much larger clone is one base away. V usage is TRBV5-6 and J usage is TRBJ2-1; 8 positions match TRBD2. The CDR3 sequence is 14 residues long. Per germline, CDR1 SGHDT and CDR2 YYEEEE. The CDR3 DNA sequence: TGTGCCAGCGGCTTGGGGACTAGTGGCCATGAGCAGTTCTTC. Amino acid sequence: CASGLGTSGHEQFF.

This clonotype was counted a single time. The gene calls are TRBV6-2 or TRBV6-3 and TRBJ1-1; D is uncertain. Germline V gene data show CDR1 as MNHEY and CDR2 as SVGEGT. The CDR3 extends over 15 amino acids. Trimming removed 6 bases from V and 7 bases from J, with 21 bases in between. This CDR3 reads CASSPLAGIGLEAFF. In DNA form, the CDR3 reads TGTGCCAGCAGCCCCCTAGCGGGGATCGGTCTTGAAGCTTTCTTT.

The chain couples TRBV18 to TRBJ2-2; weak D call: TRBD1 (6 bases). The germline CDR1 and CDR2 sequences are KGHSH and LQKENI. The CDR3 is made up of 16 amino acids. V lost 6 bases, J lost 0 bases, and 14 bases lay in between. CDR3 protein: CASSNQGTTNTGELFF. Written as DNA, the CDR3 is TGTGCCAGCTCCAACCAGGGGACCACGAACACCGGGGAGCTGTTTTTT.

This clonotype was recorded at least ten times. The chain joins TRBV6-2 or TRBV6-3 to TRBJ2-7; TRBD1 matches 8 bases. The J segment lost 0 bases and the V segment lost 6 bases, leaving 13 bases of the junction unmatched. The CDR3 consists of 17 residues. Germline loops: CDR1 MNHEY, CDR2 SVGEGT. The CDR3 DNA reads TGTGCCAGCAGGGGGCTTGGACAGGGATTTTACTCCTACGAGCAGTACTTC. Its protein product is CASRGLGQGFYSYEQYF.

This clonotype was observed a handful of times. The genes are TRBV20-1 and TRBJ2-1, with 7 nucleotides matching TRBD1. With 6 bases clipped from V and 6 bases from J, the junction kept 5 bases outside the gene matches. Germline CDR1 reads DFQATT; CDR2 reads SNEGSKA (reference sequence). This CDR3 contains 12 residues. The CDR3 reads CSASTGVNEQFF. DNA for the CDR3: TGCAGTGCCAGTACAGGGGTCAATGAGCAGTTCTTC.

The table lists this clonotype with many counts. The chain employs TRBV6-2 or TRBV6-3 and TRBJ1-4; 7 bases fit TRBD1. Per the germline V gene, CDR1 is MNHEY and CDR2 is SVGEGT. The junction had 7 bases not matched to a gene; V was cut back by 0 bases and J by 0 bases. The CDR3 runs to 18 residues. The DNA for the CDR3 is TGTGCCAGCAGTTACTCGACGACAGGGTATGCAACTAATGAAAAACTGTTTTTT. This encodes CASSYSTTGYATNEKLFF.

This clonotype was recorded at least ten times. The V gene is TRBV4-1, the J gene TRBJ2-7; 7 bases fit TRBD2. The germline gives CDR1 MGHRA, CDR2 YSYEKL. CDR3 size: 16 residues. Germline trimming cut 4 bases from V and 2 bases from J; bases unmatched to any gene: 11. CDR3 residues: CASSPHELGGAYEQYF. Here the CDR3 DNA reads TGCGCCAGCAGCCCCCATGAGCTGGGAGGGGCCTACGAGCAGTACTTC.

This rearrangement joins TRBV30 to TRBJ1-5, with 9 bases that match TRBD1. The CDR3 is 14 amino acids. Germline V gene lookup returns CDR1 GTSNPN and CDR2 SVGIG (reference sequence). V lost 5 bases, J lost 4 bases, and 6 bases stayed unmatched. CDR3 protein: CAWSGTGFNQPQHF. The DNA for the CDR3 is TGTGCCTGGTCCGGGACAGGGTTTAATCAGCCCCAGCATTTT.